This passage covers 22 T cell receptor beta chains from one sample sequenced in a study of T cell repertoires in cytomegalovirus infection. TCRdb passed the reads through MiXCR, listing each CDR3 protein once. The table has about 180,000 distinct CDR3 sequences, around an eighth seen once. The specimen was PBMCs. All receptors derive from a human donor in good health (CMV status not recorded). Some clones in this sample may be carry-over from other donors' samples.

The chain links TRBV5-1 to TRBJ2-7; 8 nucleotides agree with TRBD1. The J segment lost 3 bases and the V segment lost 3 bases, leaving 5 bases of the junction unmatched. The CDR3 sequence is 14 residues long. From germline, CDR1 is SGHRS and CDR2 YFSETQ. The DNA for the CDR3 is TGCGCCAGCAGCTCAGGGGGCGGACTCTACGAGCAGTACTTC. It yields the protein CASSSGGGLYEQYF.

V and J are TRBV29-1 and TRBJ1-2; D may be TRBD1 (5 bases). Per germline, CDR1 SQVTM and CDR2 ANQGSEA. The CDR3 covers 14 residues. The ends were cut back, 3 bases at V and 8 bases at J, with 19 bases in the middle. The CDR3 loop is CSVDLGIAKGGYTF. The CDR3 nucleotides read TGCAGCGTTGATTTAGGGATCGCAAAGGGGGGCTACACCTTC.

The CDR3 spells CASSQGLAGGRLINTGELFF. The DNA for the CDR3 is TGTGCCAGCAGCCAAGGGTTAGCGGGAGGCCGGCTCATAAACACCGGGGAGCTGTTTTTT. The V call is TRBV3-1, the J call TRBJ2-2, with 10 bases matching TRBD2. The CDR3 spans 20 residues. Germline CDR1 and CDR2: LGHDT and YNNKEL (reference sequence). V was clipped by 1 base and J by 2 bases; unmatched bases: 13.

This clonotype was seen a few times. V is TRBV7-8 and J is TRBJ2-1; D uncertain. V was trimmed by 5 bases and J by 6 bases, leaving 14 bases between them. There are 14 residues in the CDR3. Germline CDR1 reads SGHVS; CDR2 reads FQNEAQ. The CDR3 DNA reads as TGTGCCAGCAGCCCGAGGAACCAGATCAATGAGCAGTTCTTC. Residues: CASSPRNQINEQFF.

The chain couples TRBV20-1 to TRBJ2-3; D gene uncertain. Germline CDR1 and CDR2: DFQATT and SNEGSKA (reference sequence). The CDR3 consists of 12 residues. Deletions cut 3 bases from V and 2 bases from J, with 6 bases between. CDR3 bases: TGCAGTGCTAGGGGTGCCACAGATACGCAGTATTTT. Translation gives CSARGATDTQYF.

The sample holds many counts of this clonotype. This chain uses TRBV7-8 with TRBJ1-3, with D uncertain. V lost 3 bases to trimming and J lost 0 bases, with 9 bases between them. Germline values: CDR1 SGHVS, CDR2 FQNEAQ. The CDR3 loop spans 15 amino acids. The CDR3 bases are TGTGCCAGCAGCTTTTCCGCGGGCTCTGGAAACACCATATATTTT. This translates into CASSFSAGSGNTIYF.

This clonotype occurred many times. The chain recombines TRBV27 with TRBJ1-6; 10 bases are a match to TRBD1. Germline CDR1 and CDR2: MNHEY and SMNVEV (reference sequence). There are 16 residues in the CDR3. V shed 5 bases and J 10 bases; nucleotides not matched to a gene: 11. This CDR3 is CASSEPDRGLGSPLHF. The CDR3 DNA reads as TGTGCCAGCAGTGAACCCGACAGGGGGCTAGGATCACCCCTCCACTTT.

The V gene is TRBV14, the J gene TRBJ2-7; D unclear. CDR3 length: 14 amino acids. The V and J ends lost 0 bases and 5 bases respectively, with 11 bases between them. Germline V CDR1 and CDR2: SGHDN, FVKESK. DNA for the CDR3: TGTGCCAGCAGCCAAGATTTTGGGTCGGACGAGCAGTACTTC. This gives the protein CASSQDFGSDEQYF.

This clonotype was seen only a few times. The CDR3 DNA reads as TGTGCCAGCAGTTTAGAGGTTACCCAACCCCACGAGCAGTACTTC. Translated, it gives CASSLEVTQPHEQYF. J is TRBJ2-7 and V is TRBV28; D gene unclear. V gave up 2 bases and J gave up 5 bases, with 16 bases separating them. CDR1 and CDR2 (germline): MDHEN, SYDVKM. The CDR3 has 15 residues.

This clonotype showed up many times. V and J are TRBV7-2 and TRBJ2-4; the match to TRBD2 covers 7 bases. Germline CDR1 reads SGHTA; CDR2 reads FQGNSA. The V segment lost 1 base and the J segment 3 bases; nucleotides outside the gene matches: 3. The CDR3 covers 15 residues. CDR3 in amino acids: CASSLDGTNKNIQYF. CDR3 coding DNA: TGTGCCAGCAGCTTAGATGGGACTAACAAAAACATTCAGTACTTC.

This clonotype was recorded many times. The chain couples TRBV7-9 to TRBJ2-2; 7 bases are shared with TRBD1. CDR1 is SEHNR, CDR2 FQNEAQ, per germline (reference sequence). Germline trimming cut 1 base from V and 4 bases from J; bases unmatched to any gene: 0. The CDR3 runs to 14 residues. This chain's CDR3 is CASSLDRGTGELFF. The DNA of the CDR3 is TGTGCCAGCAGCTTAGACAGGGGCACCGGGGAGCTGTTTTTT.

The genes are TRBV29-1 and TRBJ2-1; 8 positions agree with TRBD2. Germline V lookup: CDR1 SQVTM, CDR2 ANQGSEA. This CDR3 is 15 amino acids long. After removal of 1 base from V and 3 bases from J, the junction contained 5 bases not matched to a gene. The CDR3 DNA reads as TGCAGCGTTGAAGGTGTGCGGGAGGTCTACAATGAGCAGTTCTTC. This encodes CSVEGVREVYNEQFF.

This clonotype was counted at least ten times. The chain is built from TRBV7-8 and TRBJ1-2; D is ambiguous. This CDR3 has 14 residues. The V end was cut by 4 bases, the J end by 8 bases, with 17 bases between. The V gene's germline CDR1 is SGHVS and CDR2 FQNEAQ. CDR3 bases: TGTGCCAGCAGCTCCGAAGGAGGGATTGGCGGCTACACCTTC. It encodes CASSSEGGIGGYTF.

This rearrangement joins TRBV6-1 to TRBJ1-2, with D perhaps TRBD1 (5 bases). The CDR3 consists of 19 residues. Germline values: CDR1 MNHNS, CDR2 SASEGT. The V gene lost 3 bases and the J gene lost 5 bases, with 28 bases spanning the gap. The CDR3 DNA reads TGTGCCAGCAGTGATTATTCCAGGGACCCCACAACCGGCCTATATGGCTACACCTTC. It translates to CASSDYSRDPTTGLYGYTF.

The chain carries TRBV18 and TRBJ2-6; a weak D match, TRBD1 (7 bases). Trimming took off 3 bases at V and 4 bases at J, with 16 bases between the two ends. The CDR3 has 17 residues. CDR1 and CDR2 from the germline V gene are KGHSH and LQKENI. The CDR3 sequence: CASSPTRGGSGANVLTF. In DNA, the CDR3 is TGTGCCAGCTCACCGACTAGAGGGGGCTCAGGGGCCAACGTCCTGACTTTC.

This chain links TRBV5-6 with TRBJ2-4; D is ambiguous. V lost 1 base and J 1 base, leaving 6 bases between the germline ends. CDR3 size: 14 residues. In germline, CDR1 is SGHDT, CDR2 YYEEEE. CDR3 region: CASSLPGAKNIQYF. The CDR3 DNA reads TGTGCCAGCAGCTTGCCCGGGGCCAAAAACATTCAGTACTTC. The full variable domain, completed using reference TRBV5-6 and TRBJ2-4, is DAGVTQSPTHLIKTRGQQVTLRCSPKSGHDTVSWYQQALGQGPQFIFQYYEEEERQRGNFPDRFSGHQFPNYSSELNVNALLLGDSALYLCASSLPGAKNIQYFGAGTRLSVL.

The chain couples TRBV29-1 to TRBJ1-2, with 8 bases aligning to TRBD1. V shed 4 bases, J shed 5 bases, and the junction held 6 bases outside the gene matches. Germline V gene data show CDR1 as SQVTM and CDR2 as ANQGSEA. The CDR3 extends over 13 amino acids. Here the CDR3 DNA reads TGCAGCGTTGCAATACAGGGGGGGTATGGCTACACCTTC. Translated: CSVAIQGGYGYTF.

This clonotype was seen ten or more times. The rearrangement joins TRBV7-2 to TRBJ2-3, with 9 bases matching TRBD1. Looked up from germline, CDR1 is SGHTA and CDR2 is FQGNSA. The CDR3 spans 15 residues. V gave up 5 bases and J gave up 7 bases; unmatched junction bases: 10. DNA for the CDR3: TGTGCCAGCAGCCCCGGCGGGACAGGGCTAAATACGCAGTATTTT. Translated: CASSPGGTGLNTQYF.

This clonotype turned up a few times. The chain employs TRBV19 and TRBJ2-1, with a tentative D call TRBD2 (6 bases). V dropped 3 bases and J dropped 4 bases, with 13 bases sitting between them. CDR1 and CDR2 from the germline V gene are LNHDA and SQIVND (reference sequence). The length of the CDR3 is 15 residues. The CDR3 sequence is CASSIRGGIYNEQFF. The CDR3 DNA reads as TGTGCCAGTAGTATTCGTGGGGGGATTTACAATGAGCAGTTCTTC.

This clonotype was seen ten or more times. This chain connects TRBV11-1 to TRBJ2-2, with D possibly called TRBD1 or TRBD2 (5 bases each). The V gene's germline CDR1 is SGHAT and CDR2 FQDESV (reference sequence). The germline V and J ends were trimmed by 5 bases and 0 bases, with 16 bases remaining between them. The CDR3 contains 17 residues. CDR3 nucleotide sequence: TGTGCCAGCAGCCTTATTACCGGGGCTCCGAACACCGGGGAGCTGTTTTTT. It yields the protein CASSLITGAPNTGELFF.

The chain recombines TRBV5-1 with TRBJ2-1, with D unresolved. CDR3 size: 18 residues. The germline V gene encodes CDR1 SGHRS and CDR2 YFSETQ. V dropped 3 bases and J dropped 6 bases, with 25 bases sitting between them. The CDR3 DNA sequence: TGCGCCAGCAGCTCAGCCCCCGAGGATGGGGTACGCGTCAATGAGCAGTTCTTC. It yields the protein CASSSAPEDGVRVNEQFF.

V is TRBV25-1 and J is TRBJ1-4, with D unresolved. The CDR3 sequence is 12 residues long. CDR1 and CDR2 from the germline V gene are MGHDK and SYGVNS. V lost 2 bases, J lost 8 bases, and 6 bases lay in between. The CDR3 DNA is TGTGCCAGCAGTGAACGGTCCGAAAAACTGTTTTTT. Its protein is CASSERSEKLFF.